This T cell receptor beta chain was identified in a study of shared clonotypes between healthy human individuals (dated by TCRdb to 2018 to 2020). About the study as a whole: A couple of women and three men aged 18 to 49 years were included in the cohort. For each donor, three plates each were used for CD4 naive and CD4 memory, two plates were used for CD8 naive, and one plate was used for CD8 memory. To estimate repertoire size and how much clonotype sharing occurs between individuals, the study deeply sequenced the blood TCR repertoires of 4 to 6 healthy adults. Different laboratories and diverse techniques were used to prepare libraries and sequence TCR repertoires, to increase sequencing depth and limit assay-specific biases. Between about 0.8 and 9 billion PBMCs per donor were obtained by leukapheresis.

Using the deep immunoSEQ assay, multiplex PCR amplified TCR CDR3 regions from genomic DNA. For each cell subset, the extracted genomic DNA was distributed evenly across all wells of several immunoSEQ 96-well plates, and each plate served as one replicate. Each replicate PCR for sorted subsets received 200 ng genomic DNA, equal to roughly 30,000 T cell genomes. Purified libraries were measured with a Qubit 3.0 fluorometer, size-checked on a Bioanalyzer 2100, and measured again with the KAPA Library Quantification kit. Every immunoSEQ 96-well plate was sequenced on a dedicated single-read 150-cycle Illumina NextSeq 550 flow cell. Per the authors' processing: Because the immunoSEQ output held only junctional sequences and lacked quality scores, the filtering could not match the filtering applied to full-length reads. To assign V/J genes and CDR3, sequences were annotated using PyIR, a Python wrapper for IgBLAST v1.9, with IMGT germline references. Any read was removed if the V/J assignment was weak (E-value above 1e-6), the CDR3 was missing, or the read contained stop codons, out-of-frame junctions, or ambiguous translated residues. V3J clonotypes were defined by identical inferred V gene, J gene, and CDR3 amino acid sequence. Percentage overlap between repertoires was calculated by dividing the number of shared unique clonotypes by the size of the smaller repertoire. Three approaches were used to assess repertoire richness: RTK rarefaction, the Chao1 estimator, and Recon v2.1 estimates of unobserved clonotypes. Generation probabilities were computed with OLGA for all TCRbeta clonotypes obtained by the gDNA method from a few donors. The clones in this table, taken by TCRdb from immuneACCESS, are in-frame only. Not every clone is retained; where verified, under half of the shortfall comes from an unresolved V gene, and the cause of the rest is unknown. That table supplies the V and J calls and clone size; D and trimming were determined from the DNA. The sample data list 650,000 to 750,000 clones, and 72% of these were observed just once. The ten top clones hold 1.5% to 2% of the sample.

Donors were healthy HIV-negative adults with no recently reported acute infections or vaccinations. Every donor was a Caucasian adult living in Nashville, Tennessee, USA. Magnetic negative selection was used to enrich CD4+ T cells, after which naive cells were positively selected on CD45RA and the negative fraction became the memory subset. After blood collection by leukapheresis, PBMCs were isolated using Ficoll-Histopaque density gradient centrifugation and then cryopreserved in the vapor phase of liquid nitrogen. Analytical flow cytometry was used to check the purity and quantity of every magnetically sorted T cell population. Genomic DNA was isolated from every sorted fraction and measured by UV absorbance on a Nanodrop 2000c. This clone was counted at least ten times. It has no known antigen specificity. No much larger clonotype is one base removed from it; base qualities were not supplied. Broader findings and caveats from the paper: Sampling was restricted to blood, and TCR repertoires in tissues likely differ from the TCR repertoires found in blood. When a handful of donors were compared, the shared fraction of clonotypes was about 5.5% for naive CD4, less than 4% for naive CD8, more than 2% for memory CD4, and roughly 0.43% for memory CD8. Naive subsets generally had larger estimated clonotype richness than memory subsets. Incomplete sequencing was indicated by rarefaction of sorted-subset datasets, despite the large sequencing depth. Because the study included a small number of donors, the genetic and exposure-history diversity represented was limited. Higher generation probabilities were observed for clonotypes shared by all four sorted-subset donors than for non-shared clonotypes. Pairwise subsampling led to the expectation that sequencing depth would affect the degree of clonotype sharing among donors.

CDR1 and CDR2 were assigned from the germline V gene (reference sequence) as DFQATT and SNEGSKA. The junction shows trimming of 5 bases on V and 5 bases on J, plus 9 bases between the germline ends. The CDR3 starts with the cysteine, ends with the phenylalanine, and has 11 residues. Only the CDR3 part of the read is kept: 33 bases, read in frame from the first base. The chain is made from TRBV20-1 and TRBJ1-1; the D gene identity is not certain. This sequence originates from a woman aged 30 to 39 in good health. Material: memory CD4+ T cells sorted from blood. Explained via the paper, the cell subset or site label denotes: CD45RA-negative fraction. The DNA sequence is as follows: TGCAGTGCTCTTGGCGGGACTGAAGCTTTCTTT. This sequence encodes CSALGGTEAFF.